Sequencing of this T cell receptor beta chain was carried out in a study of cytomegalovirus exposure and HLA in healthy donors. Study background: A previous analysis identified fewer than 130 million unique TCR beta sequences derived from 180 million or so T cells. Most donors, more than 80% of 398 genotyped, fell in the Caucasian-associated ancestry cluster.

The PCR made use of 60 Vbeta and 13 Jbeta primers. The data were produced by immunoSEQ multiplex PCR, yet TCRdb's version contains in-frame clones alone and is incomplete. The sample has about 200,000 clones; roughly 73% are singletons. Germline loops: CDR1 MDHEN, CDR2 SYDVKM. V was cut by 1 base and J by 9 bases, with 7 bases left in between. The CDR3 is 11 residues long. The receptor was derived from a woman between 25 and 40 years old in good health and CMV-seronegative. The sample comprised PBMCs. V usage is TRBV28 and J usage is TRBJ2-7; D remains ambiguous. The CDR3 DNA follows: TGTGCCAGCAGTTTATTGGCAGGGCAGTACTTC. Amino acids: CASSLLAGQYF.